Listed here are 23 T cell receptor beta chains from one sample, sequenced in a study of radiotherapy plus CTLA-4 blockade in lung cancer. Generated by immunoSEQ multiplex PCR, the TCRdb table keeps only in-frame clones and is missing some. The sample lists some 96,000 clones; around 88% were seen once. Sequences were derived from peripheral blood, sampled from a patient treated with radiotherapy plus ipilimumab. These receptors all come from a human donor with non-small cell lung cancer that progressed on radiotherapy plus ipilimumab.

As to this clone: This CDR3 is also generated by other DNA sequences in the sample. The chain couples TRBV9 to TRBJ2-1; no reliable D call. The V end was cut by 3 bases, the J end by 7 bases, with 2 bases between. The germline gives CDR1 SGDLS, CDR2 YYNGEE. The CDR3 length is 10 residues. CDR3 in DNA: TGTGCCAGCAGCGGAAATGAGCAGTTCTTC. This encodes CASSGNEQFF.

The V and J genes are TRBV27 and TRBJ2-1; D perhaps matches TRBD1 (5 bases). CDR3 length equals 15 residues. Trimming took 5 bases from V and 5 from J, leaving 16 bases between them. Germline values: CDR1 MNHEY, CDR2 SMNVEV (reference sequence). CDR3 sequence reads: CASSERQFWDNEQFF. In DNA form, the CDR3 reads TGTGCCAGCAGTGAACGACAGTTCTGGGACAATGAGCAGTTCTTC.

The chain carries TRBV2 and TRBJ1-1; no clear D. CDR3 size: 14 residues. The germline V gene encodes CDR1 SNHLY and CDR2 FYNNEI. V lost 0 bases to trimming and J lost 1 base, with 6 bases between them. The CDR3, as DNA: TGTGCCAGCAGTGAAGCATGGCAGAACACTGAAGCTTTCTTT. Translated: CASSEAWQNTEAFF.

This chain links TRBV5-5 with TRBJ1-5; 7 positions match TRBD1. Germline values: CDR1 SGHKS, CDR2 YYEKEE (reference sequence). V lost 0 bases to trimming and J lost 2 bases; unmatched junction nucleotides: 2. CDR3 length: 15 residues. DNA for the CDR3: TGTGCCAGCAGCTTGGAGGGGGCCGGCAATCAGCCCCAGCATTTT. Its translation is CASSLEGAGNQPQHF.

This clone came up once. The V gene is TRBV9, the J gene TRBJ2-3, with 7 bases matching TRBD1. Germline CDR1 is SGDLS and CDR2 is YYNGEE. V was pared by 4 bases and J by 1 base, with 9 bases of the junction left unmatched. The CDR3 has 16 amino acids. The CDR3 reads CASSPGQSPRTDTQYF. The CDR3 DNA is TGTGCCAGCAGCCCGGGACAGTCTCCCCGCACAGATACGCAGTATTTT.

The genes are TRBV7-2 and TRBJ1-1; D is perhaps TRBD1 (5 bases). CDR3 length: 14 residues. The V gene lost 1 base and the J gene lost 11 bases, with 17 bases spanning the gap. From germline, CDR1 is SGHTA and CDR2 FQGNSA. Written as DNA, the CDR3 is TGTGCCAGCAGCTTAGAGGCTTCGGGGCGGCTTGCTTTCTTT. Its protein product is CASSLEASGRLAFF.

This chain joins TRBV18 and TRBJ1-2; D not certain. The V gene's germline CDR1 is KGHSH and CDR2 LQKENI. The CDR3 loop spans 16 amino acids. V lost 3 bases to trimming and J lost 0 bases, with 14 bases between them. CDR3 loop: CASSPYTGIANYGYTF. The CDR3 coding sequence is TGTGCCAGCTCACCGTACACGGGGATAGCTAACTATGGCTACACCTTC.

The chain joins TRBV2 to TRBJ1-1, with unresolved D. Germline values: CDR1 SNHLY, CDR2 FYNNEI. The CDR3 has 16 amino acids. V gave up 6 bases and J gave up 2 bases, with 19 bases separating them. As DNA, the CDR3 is TGTGCCAGCAGGGGAGGTCGAAGAGTCGGTAACACTGAAGCTTTCTTT. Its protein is CASRGGRRVGNTEAFF.

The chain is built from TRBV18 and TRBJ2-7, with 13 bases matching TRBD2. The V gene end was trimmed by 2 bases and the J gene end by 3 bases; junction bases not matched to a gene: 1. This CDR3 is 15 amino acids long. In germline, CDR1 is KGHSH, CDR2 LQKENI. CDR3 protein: CASSPGTSGVYEQYF. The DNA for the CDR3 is TGTGCCAGCTCACCAGGGACTAGCGGGGTCTACGAGCAGTACTTC.

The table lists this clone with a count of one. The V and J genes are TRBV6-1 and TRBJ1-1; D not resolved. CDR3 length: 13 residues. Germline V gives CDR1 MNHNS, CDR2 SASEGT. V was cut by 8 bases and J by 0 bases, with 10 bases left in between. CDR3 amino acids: CASGKVLNTEAFF. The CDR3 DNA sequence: TGTGCCAGCGGAAAGGTATTGAACACTGAAGCTTTCTTT.

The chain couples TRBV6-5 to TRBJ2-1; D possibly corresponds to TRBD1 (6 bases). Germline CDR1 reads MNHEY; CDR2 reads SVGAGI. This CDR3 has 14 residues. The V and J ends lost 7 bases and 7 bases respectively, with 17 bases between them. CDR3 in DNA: TGTGCCAGCACCCCTCCTAACAGGGAAAATGAGCAGTTCTTC. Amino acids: CASTPPNRENEQFF.

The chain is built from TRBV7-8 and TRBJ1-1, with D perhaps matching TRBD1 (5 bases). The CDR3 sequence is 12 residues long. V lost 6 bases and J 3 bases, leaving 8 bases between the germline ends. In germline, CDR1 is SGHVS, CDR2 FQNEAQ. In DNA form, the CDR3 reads TGTGCCAGCAGAGGGGCTCACACTGAAGCTTTCTTT. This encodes CASRGAHTEAFF.

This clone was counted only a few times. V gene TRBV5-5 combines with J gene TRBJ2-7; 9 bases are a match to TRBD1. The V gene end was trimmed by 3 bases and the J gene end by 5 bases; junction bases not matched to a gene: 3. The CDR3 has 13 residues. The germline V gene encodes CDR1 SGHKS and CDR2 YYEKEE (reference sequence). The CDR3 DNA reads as TGTGCCAGCAGCTGGACAGGGGATCACGAGCAGTACTTC. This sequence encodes CASSWTGDHEQYF.

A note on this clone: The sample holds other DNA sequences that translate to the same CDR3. The CDR3 DNA reads as TGTGCCAGCAGTTTGGACAGGAACTATGGCTACACCTTC. It yields the protein CASSLDRNYGYTF. The V and J genes are TRBV6-1 and TRBJ1-2; 7 nucleotides match TRBD1. The V gene's germline CDR1 is MNHNS and CDR2 SASEGT. The trim removed 5 bases at V and 2 bases at J, leaving 2 bases unmatched. The CDR3 sequence is 13 residues long.

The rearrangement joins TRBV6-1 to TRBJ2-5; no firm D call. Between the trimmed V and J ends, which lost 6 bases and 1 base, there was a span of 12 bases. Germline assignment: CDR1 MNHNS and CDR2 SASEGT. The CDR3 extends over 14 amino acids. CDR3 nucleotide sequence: TGTGCCAGCAGGATGGGAAGTGTCCAAGAGACCCAGTACTTC. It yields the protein CASRMGSVQETQYF.

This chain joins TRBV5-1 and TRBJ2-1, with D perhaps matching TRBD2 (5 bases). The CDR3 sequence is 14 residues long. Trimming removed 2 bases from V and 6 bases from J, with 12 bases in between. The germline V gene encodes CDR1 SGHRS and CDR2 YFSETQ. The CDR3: CASSFGPGTNEQFF. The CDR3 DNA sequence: TGCGCCAGCAGCTTCGGCCCGGGAACCAATGAGCAGTTCTTC. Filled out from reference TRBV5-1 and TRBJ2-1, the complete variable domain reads KAGVTQTPRYLIKTRGQQVTLSCSPISGHRSVSWYQQTPGQGLQFLFEYFSETQRNKGNFPGRFSGRQFSNSRSEMNVSTLELGDSALYLCASSFGPGTNEQFFGPGTRLTVL.

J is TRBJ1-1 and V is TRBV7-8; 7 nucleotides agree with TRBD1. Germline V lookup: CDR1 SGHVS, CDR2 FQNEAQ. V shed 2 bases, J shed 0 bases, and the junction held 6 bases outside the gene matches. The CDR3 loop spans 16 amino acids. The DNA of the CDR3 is TGTGCCAGCAGCTTACCCTCAGGGGGGATGAACACTGAAGCTTTCTTT. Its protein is CASSLPSGGMNTEAFF.

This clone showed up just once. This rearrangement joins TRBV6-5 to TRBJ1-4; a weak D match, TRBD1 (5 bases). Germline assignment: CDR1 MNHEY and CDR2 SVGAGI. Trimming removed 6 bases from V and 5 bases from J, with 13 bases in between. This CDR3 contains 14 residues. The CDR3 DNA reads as TGTGCCAGCAGCCGGACGGGGGTAAATGAAAAACTGTTTTTT. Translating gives CASSRTGVNEKLFF.

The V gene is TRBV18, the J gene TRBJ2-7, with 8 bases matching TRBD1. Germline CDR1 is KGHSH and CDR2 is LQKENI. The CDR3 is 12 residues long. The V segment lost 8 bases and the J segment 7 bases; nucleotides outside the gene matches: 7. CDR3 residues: CASGPGGVEQYF. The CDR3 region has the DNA TGTGCCAGCGGTCCAGGGGGCGTAGAGCAGTACTTC.

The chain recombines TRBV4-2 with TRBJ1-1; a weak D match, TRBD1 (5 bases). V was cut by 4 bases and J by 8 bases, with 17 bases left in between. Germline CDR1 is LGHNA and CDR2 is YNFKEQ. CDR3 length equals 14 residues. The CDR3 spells CASSLSRDGREAFF. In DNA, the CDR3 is TGTGCCAGCAGCCTAAGTCGGGACGGACGGGAAGCTTTCTTT.

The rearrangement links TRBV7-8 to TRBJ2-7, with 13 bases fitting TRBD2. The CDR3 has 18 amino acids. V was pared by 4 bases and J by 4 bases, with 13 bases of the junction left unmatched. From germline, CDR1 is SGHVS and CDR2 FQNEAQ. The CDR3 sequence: CASSSRTLRTSGRYEQYF. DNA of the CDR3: TGTGCCAGCAGCTCTCGGACACTTAGGACTAGCGGGAGATACGAGCAGTACTTC.

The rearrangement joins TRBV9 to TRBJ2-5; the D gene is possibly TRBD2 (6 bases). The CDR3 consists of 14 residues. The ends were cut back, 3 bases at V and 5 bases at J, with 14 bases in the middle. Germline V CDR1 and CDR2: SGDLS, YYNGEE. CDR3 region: CASSEAGTRETQYF. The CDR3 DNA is TGTGCCAGCAGCGAGGCGGGGACCAGGGAGACCCAGTACTTC.

CDR3 amino acids: CASSWSGTTSGKNIQYF. The CDR3 DNA reads TGCGCCAGCAGCTGGAGCGGGACCACTTCGGGCAAAAACATTCAGTACTTC. The chain uses TRBV5-1 and TRBJ2-4, with 7 bases that match TRBD2. Trimming took 3 bases from V and 3 from J; bases not matched to a gene: 12. This CDR3 comprises 17 residues. Germline V lookup: CDR1 SGHRS, CDR2 YFSETQ.